One sample yielded the 27 T cell receptor beta chains listed below, sequenced in a study of T cell changes during pregnancy in multiple sclerosis. Repertoires were generated with immunoSEQ multiplex PCR, while TCRdb's copy carries only in-frame clones and drops some. The repertoire holds 35,000 or so clones, with over 80% as singletons. Sequencing was performed on CD4+ T cells from peripheral blood mononuclear cells, taken in the third trimester of pregnancy. The source is a female donor in good health, enrolled as a control in a pregnancy study.

The chain uses TRBV7-2 and TRBJ2-5, with TRBD2 matching 13 bases. Losses at the gene ends were 1 base for V and 5 bases for J; bases not matched to a gene: 7. The CDR3 extends over 17 amino acids. Germline V lookup: CDR1 SGHTA, CDR2 FQGNSA. The CDR3 spells CASSLGVLAGGGETQYF. Here the CDR3 DNA reads TGTGCCAGCAGCTTAGGGGTACTAGCGGGAGGGGGGGAGACCCAGTACTTC.

V and J are TRBV7-8 and TRBJ2-7; 8 bases match TRBD2. V gave up 2 bases and J gave up 5 bases; unmatched junction bases: 5. The length of the CDR3 is 14 residues. In germline, CDR1 is SGHVS, CDR2 FQNEAQ. The DNA of the CDR3 is TGTGCCAGCAGCTTACGCGGACTAGCCGACGAGCAGTACTTC. Translating gives CASSLRGLADEQYF.

The rearrangement joins TRBV7-8 to TRBJ2-7, with TRBD1 matching over 7 bases. The CDR3 is made up of 15 amino acids. Unmatched junction bases numbered 9, after V lost 6 bases and J lost 1 base. The germline V gene encodes CDR1 SGHVS and CDR2 FQNEAQ. CDR3 protein: CASRPDRVLSYEQYF. In DNA, the CDR3 is TGTGCCAGCAGACCCGACAGGGTTCTATCCTACGAGCAGTACTTC. Supplemented by reference TRBV7-8 and TRBJ2-7, the full variable domain reads GAGVSQSPRYKVAKRGQDVALRCDPISGHVSLFWYQQALGQGPEFLTYFQNEAQLDKSGLPSDRFFAERPEGSVSTLKIQRTQQEDSAVYLCASRPDRVLSYEQYFGPGTRLTVT.

The rearrangement links TRBV28 to TRBJ2-1; maybe TRBD1 (7 bases). This CDR3 spans 14 amino acids. The V gene lost 7 bases and the J gene lost 4 bases, with 14 bases spanning the gap. CDR1 and CDR2 from the germline V gene are MDHEN and SYDVKM. DNA for the CDR3: TGTGCCAGCAAAGGAGGGGGCCTATACAATGAGCAGTTCTTC. Protein sequence: CASKGGGLYNEQFF. The entire variable domain, with the rest obtained from reference TRBV28 and TRBJ2-1, is as follows: DVKVTQSSRYLVKRTGEKVFLECVQDMDHENMFWYRQDPGLGLRLIYFSYDVKMKEKGDIPEGYSVSREKKERFSLILESASTNQTSMYLCASKGGGLYNEQFFGPGTRLTVL.

The V call is TRBV9, the J call TRBJ2-7; 7 bases line up with TRBD1. Germline V CDR1 and CDR2: SGDLS, YYNGEE. The CDR3 sequence is 16 residues long. V trimming: 0 bases; J trimming: 1 base; junction bases outside the gene matches: 7. Here the CDR3 reads CASSVEGTALSYEQYF. For the CDR3, the DNA is TGTGCCAGCAGCGTAGAGGGGACAGCTCTTTCCTACGAGCAGTACTTC. Filled out from reference TRBV9 and TRBJ2-7, the complete variable domain reads DSGVTQTPKHLITATGQRVTLRCSPRSGDLSVYWYQQSLDQGLQFLIQYYNGEERAKGNILERFSAQQFPDLHSELNLSSLELGDSALYFCASSVEGTALSYEQYFGPGTRLTVT.

The chain combines TRBV16 with TRBJ2-7; 8 bases agree with TRBD2. V shed 0 bases, J shed 2 bases, and the junction held 3 bases outside the gene matches. Per the germline V gene, CDR1 is KGHSY and CDR2 is FQNENV. CDR3 length equals 15 residues. CDR3 protein: CASSQSIAGTYEQYF. CDR3 in DNA: TGTGCCAGCAGCCAATCTATAGCGGGAACCTACGAGCAGTACTTC.

The CDR3 region has the DNA TGTGCCAGCGCGGGGAGCGGGGGGCGGGATACGCAGTATTTT. Translated, it gives CASAGSGGRDTQYF. The genes are TRBV2 and TRBJ2-3, with 9 positions matching TRBD2. The CDR3 contains 14 residues. The J segment lost 6 bases and the V segment lost 8 bases, leaving 9 bases of the junction unmatched. Germline V gene lookup returns CDR1 SNHLY and CDR2 FYNNEI.

The chain employs TRBV5-1 and TRBJ2-2; 9 bases line up with TRBD1. The CDR3 is 14 residues long. The germline V gene has CDR1 SGHRS and CDR2 YFSETQ. The junction had 3 bases not matched to a gene; V was cut back by 4 bases and J by 5 bases. The chain's CDR3 is CASSHGQGTGELFF. The CDR3 DNA reads TGCGCCAGCAGCCACGGACAGGGGACCGGGGAGCTGTTTTTT.

The chain carries TRBV4-1 and TRBJ1-1, with a weak D call TRBD1 (5 bases). The CDR3 is 15 residues long. Germline CDR1 is MGHRA and CDR2 is YSYEKL. V gave up 2 bases and J gave up 4 bases, with 14 bases separating them. CDR3 coding DNA: TGCGCCAGCAGCCAACCTGTCGGGGGTGGCACTGAAGCTTTCTTT. Its translation is CASSQPVGGGTEAFF.

This chain connects TRBV28 to TRBJ2-5, with no clear D. Germline CDR1 reads MDHEN; CDR2 reads SYDVKM. Trimming stripped 7 bases from V and 4 bases from J, with 7 bases between. The CDR3 runs 11 residues. CDR3 loop: CASTNRETQYF. DNA of the CDR3: TGTGCCAGCACTAACCGAGAGACCCAGTACTTC.

This rearrangement joins TRBV28 to TRBJ1-6; unclear D gene. V lost 2 bases and J 14 bases, leaving 7 bases between the germline ends. CDR3 size: 11 residues. CDR1 MDHEN and CDR2 SYDVKM come from the germline V gene. CDR3 coding DNA: TGTGCCAGCAGTTTAGCGGCTTCCCTCCACTTT. Amino acid sequence: CASSLAASLHF.

For the CDR3, the DNA is TGTAAACTAGGGCAGGCGTTCTATGGCTACACCTTC. It yields the protein CKLGQAFYGYTF. The chain combines TRBV28 with TRBJ1-2, with no clear D. Germline assignment: CDR1 MDHEN and CDR2 SYDVKM. This CDR3 has 12 amino acids.

This rearrangement joins TRBV11-2 to TRBJ2-3; 8 bases are shared with TRBD1. Germline V gene lookup returns CDR1 SGHAT and CDR2 FQNNGV. The CDR3 consists of 14 residues. V lost 1 base, J lost 8 bases, and 5 bases stayed unmatched. In DNA, the CDR3 is TGTGCCAGCAGCTTAGGACAGGGGAGTGGTACGCAGTATTTT. The encoded protein is CASSLGQGSGTQYF.

The chain recombines TRBV7-9 with TRBJ2-1, with TRBD1 matching 10 bases. The CDR3 extends over 14 amino acids. The germline gives CDR1 SEHNR, CDR2 FQNEAQ (reference sequence). Trimming took 1 base from V and 9 from J; bases not matched to a gene: 3. The CDR3 DNA is TGTGCCAGCAGCTTAGGACAGGGGGCCGTTGAGCAGTTCTTC. Protein: CASSLGQGAVEQFF.

This clone has just a few counts. This sequence joins TRBV28 and TRBJ2-5, with D possibly matching TRBD2 (6 bases). Germline loops: CDR1 MDHEN, CDR2 SYDVKM. The CDR3 is 15 residues long. Trimming took 7 bases from V and 4 from J, leaving 19 bases between them. The CDR3: CASTAGLGTPETQYF. The CDR3 nucleotides read TGTGCCAGCACAGCGGGCCTCGGAACCCCAGAGACCCAGTACTTC.

The chain carries TRBV4-2 and TRBJ2-1; 7 bases fit TRBD2. This CDR3 spans 13 amino acids. Germline CDR1 reads LGHNA; CDR2 reads YNFKEQ. V was clipped by 1 base and J by 8 bases; unmatched bases: 2. The DNA of the CDR3 is TGTGCCAGCAGCCAAGCGGGGGGTGATGAGCAGTTCTTC. The encoded protein is CASSQAGGDEQFF.

This rearrangement joins TRBV5-6 to TRBJ1-5; D gene ambiguous. This CDR3 is built from 12 residues. The V gene lost 4 bases and the J gene lost 7 bases, with 9 bases spanning the gap. From germline, CDR1 is SGHDT and CDR2 YYEEEE. The CDR3 sequence is CASSRLGQPQHF. The CDR3, as DNA: TGTGCCAGCAGCCGCCTGGGCCAGCCCCAGCATTTT. Full variable domain (remainder filled in from reference TRBV5-6 and TRBJ1-5): DAGVTQSPTHLIKTRGQQVTLRCSPKSGHDTVSWYQQALGQGPQFIFQYYEEEERQRGNFPDRFSGHQFPNYSSELNVNALLLGDSALYLCASSRLGQPQHFGDGTRLSIL.

This chain's CDR3 is CASSLNRAAFF. CDR3 DNA: TGTGCCAGCAGCCTTAACAGGGCTGCTTTCTTT. The chain joins TRBV2 to TRBJ1-1; D may be TRBD1 (6 bases). CDR3 length equals 11 residues. The germline V and J ends were trimmed by 6 bases and 11 bases, with 13 bases remaining between them. The germline gives CDR1 SNHLY, CDR2 FYNNEI.

The V gene is TRBV7-2, the J gene TRBJ2-3, with D perhaps TRBD1 (5 bases). The germline V gene has CDR1 SGHTA and CDR2 FQGNSA. The CDR3 sequence is 13 residues long. V dropped 7 bases and J dropped 2 bases, with 10 bases sitting between them. The CDR3 spells CASNRQHTDTQYF. CDR3 sequence (DNA): TGTGCCAGCAATCGACAGCACACAGATACGCAGTATTTT.

The V gene is TRBV29-1, the J gene TRBJ1-6; 10 bases agree with TRBD1. CDR1 and CDR2 from the germline V gene are SQVTM and ANQGSEA. The V segment lost 5 bases and the J segment 4 bases; nucleotides outside the gene matches: 2. This CDR3 comprises 14 residues. Here the CDR3 reads CSVRQGAYNSPLHF. The CDR3 nucleotides are TGCAGCGTTCGACAGGGGGCGTATAATTCACCCCTCCACTTT.

The chain joins TRBV18 to TRBJ2-2, with TRBD2 identical over 11 bases. With V trimmed by 3 bases and J by 6 bases, 15 bases remained unmatched. CDR1 KGHSH and CDR2 LQKENI come from the germline V gene. The CDR3 has 19 residues. The CDR3 sequence: CASSPPWSSLAGVAGELFF. CDR3 nucleotides: TGTGCCAGCTCACCCCCCTGGAGCTCACTAGCGGGAGTCGCCGGGGAGCTGTTTTTT. Complete variable domain (other parts from reference TRBV18 and TRBJ2-2): NAGVMQNPRHLVRRRGQEARLRCSPMKGHSHVYWYRQLPEEGLKFMVYLQKENIIDESGMPKERFSAEFPKEGPSILRIQQVVRGDSAAYFCASSPPWSSLAGVAGELFFGEGSRLTVL.

The rearrangement links TRBV28 to TRBJ2-2; D is unresolved. The V and J ends lost 3 bases and 4 bases respectively, with 6 bases between them. This CDR3 has 13 residues. Germline lookup yields CDR1 MDHEN and CDR2 SYDVKM. The CDR3 nucleotides are TGTGCCAGCAGTTTCAGAAGCACCGGGGAGCTGTTTTTT. Its translation: CASSFRSTGELFF.

J is TRBJ1-2 and V is TRBV28; 8 bases align to TRBD1. Germline V lookup: CDR1 MDHEN, CDR2 SYDVKM. The CDR3 extends over 14 amino acids. The V and J ends lost 10 bases and 7 bases, in that order; junction bases with no gene match: 14. The CDR3 coding sequence is TGTGCCACGGCTCTGGTCCCAGGGGGCTTTGGCTACACCTTC. Translated: CATALVPGGFGYTF.

With respect to this clone: Given the absence of the conserved phenylalanine or tryptophan at the CDR3 end, a read error is likely. Because the CDR3's place on the DNA is in doubt, the DNA is left out and the CDR3 is given as listed by TCRdb. The genes are TRBV20-1 and TRBJ2-7; the D call TRBD2 from the table was never checked on the DNA. The CDR3 has 11 residues if both end residues are counted. The germline CDR1 and CDR2 sequences are DFQATT and SNEGSKA (reference sequence). CDR3 in amino acids: CSARSELAGGI.

This rearrangement joins TRBV11-3 to TRBJ1-1; no clear D. Germline V gene sequence: CDR1 SGHNT, CDR2 YENEEA. Deletions cut 0 bases from V and 4 bases from J, with 6 bases between. This CDR3 is 13 amino acids long. This chain's CDR3 is CASSLEEGTEAFF. CDR3 nucleotides: TGTGCCAGCAGCTTAGAAGAGGGCACTGAAGCTTTCTTT. Complete variable domain (other parts from reference TRBV11-3 and TRBJ1-1): EAGVVQSPRYKIIEKKQPVAFWCNPISGHNTLYWYLQNLGQGPELLIRYENEEAVDDSQLPKDRFSAERLKGVDSTLKIQPAELGDSAVYLCASSLEEGTEAFFGQGTRLTVV.

The chain combines TRBV11-2 with TRBJ2-3; no clear D gene. V shed 5 bases and J shed 2 bases, with 17 bases lying between them. The CDR3 covers 16 residues. Germline V gene sequence: CDR1 SGHAT, CDR2 FQNNGV. The chain's CDR3 is CASSPLGGHDTDTQYF. Written as DNA, the CDR3 is TGTGCCAGCAGCCCGTTAGGTGGGCATGACACAGATACGCAGTATTTT.

The chain joins TRBV28 to TRBJ2-7; TRBD1 agrees at 7 bases. Trimming at V came to 8 bases and at J to 5 bases, leaving 6 bases not matched to a gene. The CDR3 contains 12 residues. The germline V gene has CDR1 MDHEN and CDR2 SYDVKM. This CDR3 is CASSTGPHEQYF. CDR3 bases: TGTGCCAGCTCGACAGGGCCCCACGAGCAGTACTTC.